This T cell receptor (beta chain) is from a study of post-analysis software for immune sequencing data. Overall study: Included courses were relapsing-remitting and secondary progressive multiple sclerosis; progressive-relapsing multiple sclerosis was also included. Findings of the study overall: People with multiple sclerosis had a significantly lower normalized Chao1 diversity than controls did. Comparison of patients with controls showed roughly five TRBV segments more frequent in patients, TRBV5-6, TRBV5-1 and TRBV20-1 among them. F-measure co-clustering was strong for batch-matched samples.

The CDR3 runs 13 residues. Germline V lookup: CDR1 LNHNV, CDR2 YYDKDF (reference sequence). V lost 0 bases, J lost 2 bases, and 5 bases lay in between. Prepared TCR beta cDNA libraries contained unique molecular identifiers. TCRdb recomputed calls from the PCR reads with MiXCR, one row per CDR3 protein. In the table there are 700,000 to 800,000 distinct CDR3 sequences, 25% to 30% of which are singletons. Concerning this clonotype itself: Its antigen is still unknown.

The receptor was derived from a girl under 18 with multiple sclerosis. This chain uses TRBV15 with TRBJ2-7; unclear D gene. The specimen was blood. The CDR3 DNA sequence: TGTGCCACCAGCAGAGAAAACCCCTACGAGCAGTACTTC. This codes for CATSRENPYEQYF.